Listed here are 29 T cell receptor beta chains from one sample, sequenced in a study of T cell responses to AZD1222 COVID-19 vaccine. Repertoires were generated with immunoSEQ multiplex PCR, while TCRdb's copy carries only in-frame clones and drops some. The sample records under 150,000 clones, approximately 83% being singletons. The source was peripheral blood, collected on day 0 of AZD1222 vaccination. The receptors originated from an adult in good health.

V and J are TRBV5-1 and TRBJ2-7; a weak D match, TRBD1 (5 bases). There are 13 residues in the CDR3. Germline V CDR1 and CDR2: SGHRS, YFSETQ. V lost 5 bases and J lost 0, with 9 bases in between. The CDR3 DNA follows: TGCGCCAGCAGGGGGCCCCTCTCCTACGAGCAGTACTTC. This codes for CASRGPLSYEQYF.

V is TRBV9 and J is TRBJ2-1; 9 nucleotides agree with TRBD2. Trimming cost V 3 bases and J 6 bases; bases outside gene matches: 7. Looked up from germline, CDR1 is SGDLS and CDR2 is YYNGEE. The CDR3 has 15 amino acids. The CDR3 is CASSAQRGDFNEQFF. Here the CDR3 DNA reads TGTGCCAGCAGCGCTCAGCGGGGGGACTTCAATGAGCAGTTCTTC.

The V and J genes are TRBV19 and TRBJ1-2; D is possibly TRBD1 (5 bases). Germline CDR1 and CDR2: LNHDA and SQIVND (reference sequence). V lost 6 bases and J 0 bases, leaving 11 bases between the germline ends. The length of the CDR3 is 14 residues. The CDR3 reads CASRFPGANYGYTF. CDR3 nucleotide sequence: TGTGCCAGTAGGTTCCCGGGGGCTAACTATGGCTACACCTTC.

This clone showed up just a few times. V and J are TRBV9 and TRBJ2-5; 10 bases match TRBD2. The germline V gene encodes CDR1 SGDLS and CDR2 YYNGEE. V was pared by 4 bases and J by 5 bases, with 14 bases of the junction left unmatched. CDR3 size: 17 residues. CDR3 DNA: TGTGCCAGCAGCCCCCGGGTCAGCGGGGGGGCAGGTGAGACCCAGTACTTC. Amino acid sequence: CASSPRVSGGAGETQYF.

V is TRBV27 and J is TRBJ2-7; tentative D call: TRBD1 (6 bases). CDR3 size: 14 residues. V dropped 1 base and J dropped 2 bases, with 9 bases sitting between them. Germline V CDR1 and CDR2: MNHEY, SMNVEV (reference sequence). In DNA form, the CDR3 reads TGTGCCAGCAGTTTATTCGGACAGCCCTACGAGCAGTACTTC. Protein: CASSLFGQPYEQYF.

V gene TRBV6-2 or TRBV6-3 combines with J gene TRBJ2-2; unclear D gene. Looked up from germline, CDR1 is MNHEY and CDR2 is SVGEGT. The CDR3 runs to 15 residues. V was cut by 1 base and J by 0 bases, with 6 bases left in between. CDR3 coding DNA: TGTGCCAGCAGTTACTGGCAACCGAACACCGGGGAGCTGTTTTTT. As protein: CASSYWQPNTGELFF.

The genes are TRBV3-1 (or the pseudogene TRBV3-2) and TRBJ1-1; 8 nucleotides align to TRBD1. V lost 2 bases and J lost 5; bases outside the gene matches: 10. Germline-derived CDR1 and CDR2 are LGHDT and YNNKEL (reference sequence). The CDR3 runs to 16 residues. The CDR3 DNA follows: TGTGCCAGCAGCCAACCTACTCGGACAGGGCGAACTGAAGCTTTCTTT. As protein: CASSQPTRTGRTEAFF.

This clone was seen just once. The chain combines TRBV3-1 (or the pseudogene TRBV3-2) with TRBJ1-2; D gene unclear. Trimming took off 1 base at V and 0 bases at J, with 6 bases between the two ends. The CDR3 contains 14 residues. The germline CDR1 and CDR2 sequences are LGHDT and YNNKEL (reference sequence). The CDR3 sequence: CASSQAGTNYGYTF. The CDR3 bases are TGTGCCAGCAGCCAAGCAGGTACTAACTATGGCTACACCTTC.

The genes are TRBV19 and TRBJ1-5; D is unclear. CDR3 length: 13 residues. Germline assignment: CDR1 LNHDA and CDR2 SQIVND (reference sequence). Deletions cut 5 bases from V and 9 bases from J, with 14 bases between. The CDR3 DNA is TGTGCCAGTAGTCTTGCCGGGATTGGGCCCCAGCATTTT. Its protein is CASSLAGIGPQHF.

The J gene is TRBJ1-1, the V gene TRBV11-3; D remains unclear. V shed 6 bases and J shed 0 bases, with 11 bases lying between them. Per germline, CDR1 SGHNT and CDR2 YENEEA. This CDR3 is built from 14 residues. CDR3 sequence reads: CASSKQPMNTEAFF. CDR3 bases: TGTGCCAGCAGTAAACAGCCCATGAACACTGAAGCTTTCTTT.

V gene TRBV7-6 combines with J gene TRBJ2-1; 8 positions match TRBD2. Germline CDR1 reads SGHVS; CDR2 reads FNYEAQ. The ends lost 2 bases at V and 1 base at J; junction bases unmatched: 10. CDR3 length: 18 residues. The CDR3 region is CASSLRSAGVGSYNEQFF. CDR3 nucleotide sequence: TGTGCCAGCAGCTTACGATCAGCGGGAGTAGGTTCCTACAATGAGCAGTTCTTC.

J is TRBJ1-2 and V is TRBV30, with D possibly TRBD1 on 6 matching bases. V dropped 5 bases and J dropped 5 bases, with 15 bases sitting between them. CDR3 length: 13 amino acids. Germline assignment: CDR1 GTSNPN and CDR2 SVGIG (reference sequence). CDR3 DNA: TGTGCCTGGCAGCCGGGACAAGCGTATGGCTACACCTTC. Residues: CAWQPGQAYGYTF.

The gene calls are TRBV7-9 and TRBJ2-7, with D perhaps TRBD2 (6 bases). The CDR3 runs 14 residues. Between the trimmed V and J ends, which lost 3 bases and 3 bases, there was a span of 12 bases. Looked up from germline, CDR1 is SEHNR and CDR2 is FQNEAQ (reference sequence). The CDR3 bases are TGTGCCAGCAGCTTTAAGGGACTTAACTACGAGCAGTACTTC. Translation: CASSFKGLNYEQYF.

CDR3 in amino acids: CASSLAFGPPLHF. Written as DNA, the CDR3 is TGTGCCAGCAGCTTAGCTTTTGGACCACCCCTCCACTTT. V gene TRBV11-1 combines with J gene TRBJ1-6; D not resolved. This CDR3 has 13 amino acids. V lost 0 bases, J lost 11 bases, and 8 bases lay in between. Germline V gene sequence: CDR1 SGHAT, CDR2 FQDESV (reference sequence).

The chain's CDR3 is CASSLRQINYGYTF. In DNA, the CDR3 is TGTGCCAGCAGCTTGCGCCAGATTAACTATGGCTACACCTTC. This chain links TRBV11-2 with TRBJ1-2, with D unresolved. The CDR3 totals 14 residues. Per the germline V gene, CDR1 is SGHAT and CDR2 is FQNNGV. V was pared by 3 bases and J by 1 base, with 9 bases between.

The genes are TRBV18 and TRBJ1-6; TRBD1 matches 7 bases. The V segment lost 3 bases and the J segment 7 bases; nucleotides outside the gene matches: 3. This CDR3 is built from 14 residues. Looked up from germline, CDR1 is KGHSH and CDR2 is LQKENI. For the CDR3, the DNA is TGTGCCAGCTCACCGGACAGGAAAAATTCACCCCTCCACTTT. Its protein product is CASSPDRKNSPLHF. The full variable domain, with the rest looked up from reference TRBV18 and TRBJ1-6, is NAGVMQNPRHLVRRRGQEARLRCSPMKGHSHVYWYRQLPEEGLKFMVYLQKENIIDESGMPKERFSAEFPKEGPSILRIQQVVRGDSAAYFCASSPDRKNSPLHFGNGTRLTVT.

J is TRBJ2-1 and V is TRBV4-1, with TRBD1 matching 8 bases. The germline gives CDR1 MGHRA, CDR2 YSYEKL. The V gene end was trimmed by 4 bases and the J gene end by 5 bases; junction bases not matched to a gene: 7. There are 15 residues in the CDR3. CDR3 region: CASSPRWDRNNEQFF. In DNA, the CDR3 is TGCGCCAGCAGCCCACGCTGGGACAGGAACAATGAGCAGTTCTTC.

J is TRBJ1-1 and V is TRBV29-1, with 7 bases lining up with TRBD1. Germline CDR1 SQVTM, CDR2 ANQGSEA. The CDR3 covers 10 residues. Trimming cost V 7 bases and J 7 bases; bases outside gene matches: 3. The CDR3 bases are TGCAGCGCAAACAGGGGTGAAGCTTTCTTT. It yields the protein CSANRGEAFF.

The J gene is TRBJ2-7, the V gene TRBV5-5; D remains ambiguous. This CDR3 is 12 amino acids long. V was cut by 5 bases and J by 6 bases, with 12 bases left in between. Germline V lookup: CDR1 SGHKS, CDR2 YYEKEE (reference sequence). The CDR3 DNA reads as TGTGCCAGCAGTTGGTGGTTTTCCGAGCAGTACTTC. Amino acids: CASSWWFSEQYF.

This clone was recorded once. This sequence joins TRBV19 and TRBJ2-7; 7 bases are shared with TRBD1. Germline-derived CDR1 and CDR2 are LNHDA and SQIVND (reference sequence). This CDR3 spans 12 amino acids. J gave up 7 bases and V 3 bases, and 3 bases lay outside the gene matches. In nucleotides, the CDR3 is TGTGCCAGTAGTATGGGGACAGAAGAGCAGTACTTC. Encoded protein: CASSMGTEEQYF.

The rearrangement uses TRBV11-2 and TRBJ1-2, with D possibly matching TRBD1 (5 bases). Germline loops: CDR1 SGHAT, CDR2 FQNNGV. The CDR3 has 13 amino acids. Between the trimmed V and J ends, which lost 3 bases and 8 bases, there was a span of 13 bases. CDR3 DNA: TGTGCCAGCAGCTTCCCAGGGAGGAACGGCTACACCTTC. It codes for CASSFPGRNGYTF.

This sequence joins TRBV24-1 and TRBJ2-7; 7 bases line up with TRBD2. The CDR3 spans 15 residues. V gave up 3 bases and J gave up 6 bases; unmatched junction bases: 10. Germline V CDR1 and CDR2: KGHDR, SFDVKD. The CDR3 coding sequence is TGTGCCACCAGTGATCCCGGTGGCCAGCGGGGCGAGCAGTACTTC. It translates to CATSDPGGQRGEQYF.

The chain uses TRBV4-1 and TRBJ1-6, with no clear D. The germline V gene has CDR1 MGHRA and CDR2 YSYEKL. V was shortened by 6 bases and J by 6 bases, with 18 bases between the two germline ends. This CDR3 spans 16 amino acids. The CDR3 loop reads CASRDPLAALNSPLHF. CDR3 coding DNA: TGCGCCAGCAGGGATCCGTTGGCTGCCCTTAATTCACCCCTCCACTTT.

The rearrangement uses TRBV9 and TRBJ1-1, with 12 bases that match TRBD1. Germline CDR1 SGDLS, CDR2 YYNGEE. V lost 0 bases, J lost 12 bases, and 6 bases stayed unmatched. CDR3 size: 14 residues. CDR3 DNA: TGTGCCAGCAGCGTAGTAACGGGACAGGGGGCGTCTTTCTTT. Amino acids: CASSVVTGQGASFF.

CDR3 in amino acids: CASSQGARSNQPQHF. CDR3 coding DNA: TGTGCCAGTAGTCAGGGGGCAAGGAGCAATCAGCCCCAGCATTTT. The chain carries TRBV19 and TRBJ1-5; 8 bases line up with TRBD1. The V gene's germline CDR1 is LNHDA and CDR2 SQIVND (reference sequence). V gave up 5 bases and J gave up 1 base; unmatched junction bases: 4. The length of the CDR3 is 15 residues.

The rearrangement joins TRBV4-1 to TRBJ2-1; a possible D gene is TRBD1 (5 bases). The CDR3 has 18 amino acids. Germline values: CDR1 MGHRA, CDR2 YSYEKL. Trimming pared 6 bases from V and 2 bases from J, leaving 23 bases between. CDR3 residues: CASRSLVRGAAPYNEQFF. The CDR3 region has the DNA TGCGCCAGCAGGTCTTTGGTTAGGGGCGCGGCCCCCTACAATGAGCAGTTCTTC.

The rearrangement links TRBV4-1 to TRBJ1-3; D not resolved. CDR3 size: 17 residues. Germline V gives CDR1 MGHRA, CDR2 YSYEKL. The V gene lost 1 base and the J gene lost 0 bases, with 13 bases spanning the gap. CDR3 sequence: CASSQGLRLSSGNTIYF. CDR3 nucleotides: TGCGCCAGCAGCCAAGGGTTGAGACTCAGCTCTGGAAACACCATATATTTT.

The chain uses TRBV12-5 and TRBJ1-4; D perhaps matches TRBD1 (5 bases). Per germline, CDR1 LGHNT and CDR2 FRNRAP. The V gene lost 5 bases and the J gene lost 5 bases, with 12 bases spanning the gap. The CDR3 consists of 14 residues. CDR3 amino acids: CASGTTGWNEKLFF. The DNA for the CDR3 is TGTGCTAGTGGTACCACAGGATGGAATGAAAAACTGTTTTTT.

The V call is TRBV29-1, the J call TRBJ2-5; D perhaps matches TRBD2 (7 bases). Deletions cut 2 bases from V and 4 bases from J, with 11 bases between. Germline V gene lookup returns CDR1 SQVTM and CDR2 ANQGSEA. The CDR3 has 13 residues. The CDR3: CSVERGAGETQYF. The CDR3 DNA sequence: TGCAGCGTTGAACGGGGGGCGGGAGAGACCCAGTACTTC.